Sequencing of this T cell receptor beta chain was carried out in a study of CD8+ T cells in alopecia areata. Treatment: oral pan-JAK inhibitor, 5-10 mg twice daily. cDNA prepared by RNA extraction and subsequent reverse transcription served as the template for sequencing. Only in-frame clones appear in the TCRdb table, and some are missing; sequencing was by immunoSEQ multiplex PCR. Here the sample spans fewer than 250,000 clones, roughly 60% being singletons. V lost 5 bases and J 6 bases, leaving 17 bases between the germline ends. Per the germline V gene, CDR1 is SGHTA and CDR2 is FQGNSA. The CDR3 spans 14 residues.

The specimen was CD4+ T cells sorted from blood, collected at week 24, from a patient treated with tofacitinib. The chain links TRBV7-2 to TRBJ2-7; weak D call: TRBD1 (6 bases). This clonotype was obtained from a human donor with alopecia areata. CDR3: CASSAGRGESEQYF. DNA for the CDR3: TGTGCCAGCAGCGCCGGCAGGGGTGAGTCCGAGCAGTACTTC. Looking up the rest from reference TRBV7-2 and TRBJ2-7 gives the full variable domain: GAGVSQSPSNKVTEKGKDVELRCDPISGHTALYWYRQSLGQGLEFLIYFQGNSAPDKSGLPSDRFSAERTGGSVSTLTIQRTQQEDSAVYLCASSAGRGESEQYFGPGTRLTVT.